Each of the 23 T cell receptor beta chains below was sequenced from the same sample in a study of Graves' ophthalmopathy and Graves' hyperthyroidism. RNA served as the template for amplifying TCR beta CDR3 regions. HTBI primers were employed in first-round RT-PCR, then a second-round multiplex PCR followed. TCRdb re-called the multiplex PCR reads with MiXCR, one entry per CDR3 protein. The sample has about 480,000 distinct CDR3 sequences; approximately 15% are singletons. Sequenced material: blood. These receptors all stem from a woman aged 25 to 39 with Graves' ophthalmopathy.

This clonotype was counted at least ten times. The CDR3 reads CASSLVREGSPLHF. CDR3 DNA sequence: TGCGCCAGCAGCTTGGTCAGGGAGGGCTCACCCCTCCACTTT. The chain recombines TRBV5-1 with TRBJ1-6, with D possibly matching TRBD1 (5 bases). The V gene's germline CDR1 is SGHRS and CDR2 YFSETQ. The CDR3 loop spans 14 amino acids. The ends were cut back, 0 bases at V and 10 bases at J, with 11 bases in the middle.

This clonotype showed up many times. The genes are TRBV10-2 and TRBJ1-1, with 10 bases lining up with TRBD1. With V trimmed by 7 bases and J by 6 bases, 8 bases remained unmatched. Germline CDR1 reads WSHSY; CDR2 reads SAAADI. The CDR3 loop spans 14 amino acids. CDR3 bases: TGCGCCAGCAAGACAGGGGGCCTGTGGGCTGAAGCTTTCTTT. It translates to CASKTGGLWAEAFF.

To note about this clonotype: A much larger clonotype is one base distant, so this may be a read error. The V and J genes are TRBV28 and TRBJ2-2; 8 bases are shared with TRBD2. There are 15 residues in the CDR3. The germline V gene has CDR1 MDHEN and CDR2 SYDVKM. The CDR3 is CASISGSLNTGELCF. The CDR3 nucleotides read TGTGCCAGCATAAGCGGGAGCTTGAACACCGGGGAGCTGTGTTTT.

This chain joins TRBV18 and TRBJ1-2; a weak D match, TRBD1 (5 bases). There are 12 residues in the CDR3. Germline CDR1 and CDR2: KGHSH and LQKENI. V was trimmed by 2 bases and J by 10 bases, leaving 11 bases between them. DNA of the CDR3: TGTGCCAGCTCACCAAGGGACCTACTCTACACCTTC. Translation: CASSPRDLLYTF.

The rearrangement uses TRBV5-1 and TRBJ1-1; D uncertain. Per germline, CDR1 SGHRS and CDR2 YFSETQ. Trimming shortened V by 3 bases and J by 1 base, and 7 bases separated the two germline ends. The CDR3 runs to 13 residues. CDR3 loop: CASSSAQNTEAFF. CDR3 sequence (DNA): TGCGCCAGCAGCTCGGCCCAGAACACTGAAGCTTTCTTT.

The sample holds many counts of this clonotype. The V call is TRBV28, the J call TRBJ2-5, with 11 bases matching TRBD2. Germline CDR1 is MDHEN and CDR2 is SYDVKM. V dropped 8 bases and J dropped 3; count of bases not matched to a gene: 2. The CDR3 covers 13 residues. CDR3 in amino acids: CASLAGGKETQYF. The CDR3 bases are TGTGCCAGCTTAGCGGGGGGGAAAGAGACCCAGTACTTC.

This clonotype was recorded at least ten times. The chain carries TRBV12-5 and TRBJ1-2; D gene uncertain. Germline CDR1 LGHNT, CDR2 FRNRAP. The CDR3 spans 12 residues. Trimming pared 2 bases from V and 3 bases from J, leaving 4 bases between. In nucleotides, the CDR3 is TGTGCTAGTGGTTTGAACGACTATGGCTACACCTTC. This translates into CASGLNDYGYTF.

The table lists this clonotype with many counts. The chain is built from TRBV6-4 and TRBJ2-6; TRBD1 aligns across 8 bases. This CDR3 has 17 amino acids. V was clipped by 10 bases and J by 0 bases; unmatched bases: 11. Per germline, CDR1 MRHNA and CDR2 SNTAGT. The CDR3 DNA reads TGTGCCACATCATCAGGGGGCAGTAACTCTGGGGCCAACGTCCTGACTTTC. This sequence encodes CATSSGGSNSGANVLTF.

Concerning this clonotype: The junction differs from germline at one of its ends, possibly a read error. This chain joins TRBV6-1 and TRBJ1-5, with a possible D match to TRBD1 (6 bases). The V gene's germline CDR1 is MNHNS and CDR2 SASEGT. The CDR3 is 13 amino acids. The DNA of the CDR3 is TGTGCCAGCAGAACGACAGGCAATCAGCCCCATCATTTT. This codes for CASRTTGNQPHHF.

This clonotype appeared many times. This chain joins TRBV2 and TRBJ2-5; 11 bases agree with TRBD2. The ends lost 4 bases at V and 4 bases at J; junction bases unmatched: 8. The CDR3 is 16 residues long. Germline CDR1 and CDR2: SNHLY and FYNNEI. CDR3 DNA: TGTGCCAGCAGTGGGGCTAGCGGGGGGCCGGGAGAGACCCAGTACTTC. It is translated as CASSGASGGPGETQYF.

This clonotype occurred many times. The chain recombines TRBV7-6 with TRBJ2-5; 10 bases map to TRBD1. Losses at the gene ends were 5 bases for V and 5 bases for J; bases not matched to a gene: 11. Looked up from germline, CDR1 is SGHVS and CDR2 is FNYEAQ. The CDR3 runs 16 residues. The CDR3 nucleotides read TGTGCCAGCAGCCCTGGGACAGGGGTAGGGGAGGAGACCCAGTACTTC. It specifies CASSPGTGVGEETQYF. The full variable domain, with the rest looked up from reference TRBV7-6 and TRBJ2-5, is GAGVSQSPRYKVTKRGQDVALRCDPISGHVSLYWYRQALGQGPEFLTYFNYEAQQDKSGLPNDRFSAERPEGSISTLTIQRTEQRDSAMYRCASSPGTGVGEETQYFGPGTRLLVL.

This rearrangement joins TRBV27 to TRBJ2-7; 13 nucleotides agree with TRBD2. Germline CDR1 reads MNHEY; CDR2 reads SMNVEV (reference sequence). V was pared by 4 bases and J by 1 base, with 4 bases of the junction left unmatched. The CDR3 extends over 16 amino acids. CDR3 in amino acids: CASSYGTSGTSYEQYF. CDR3 coding DNA: TGTGCCAGCAGTTACGGGACTAGCGGGACGTCCTACGAGCAGTACTTC.

The chain has TRBV5-5 and TRBJ2-5; D is perhaps TRBD1 or TRBD2 (5 bases each). CDR3 length: 14 residues. Germline loops: CDR1 SGHKS, CDR2 YYEKEE (reference sequence). V lost 4 bases and J 5 bases, leaving 15 bases between the germline ends. CDR3 nucleotide sequence: TGTGCCAGCAGCAGGGGACCGAACAGGGAGACCCAGTACTTC. Its protein product is CASSRGPNRETQYF.

This clonotype was counted many times. J is TRBJ1-2 and V is TRBV10-3, with 7 bases identical to TRBD1. This CDR3 has 15 residues. The J segment lost 7 bases and the V segment lost 6 bases, leaving 14 bases of the junction unmatched. Germline V lookup: CDR1 ENHRY, CDR2 SYGVKD. The CDR3 here is CAIRSMTGRGSGYTF. CDR3 DNA sequence: TGTGCCATCAGATCTATGACAGGGAGGGGGAGTGGCTACACCTTC.

This clonotype was recorded at least ten times. The chain carries TRBV29-1 and TRBJ2-5; no clear D. V was clipped by 1 base and J by 5 bases, with 8 bases between them. The CDR3 is 12 residues long. CDR1 is SQVTM, CDR2 ANQGSEA, per germline. CDR3 protein: CSVEVQPETQYF. The DNA for the CDR3 is TGCAGCGTTGAAGTCCAGCCGGAGACCCAGTACTTC.

This clonotype came up many times. CDR3: CASSGQGTGSSNQPQHF. The CDR3 DNA reads as TGTGCCAGCAGTGGCCAAGGGACAGGGTCTAGCAATCAGCCCCAGCATTTT. The V and J genes are TRBV6-1 and TRBJ1-5, with TRBD1 matching 9 bases. Germline CDR1 and CDR2: MNHNS and SASEGT. This CDR3 region has 17 residues. Trimming took 4 bases from V and 0 from J; bases not matched to a gene: 7.

This clonotype appeared a few times. The chain couples TRBV6-1 to TRBJ1-1; a possible D gene is TRBD1 (5 bases). Germline V gene data show CDR1 as MNHNS and CDR2 as SASEGT. Trimming shortened V by 6 bases and J by 1 base, and 15 bases separated the two germline ends. The CDR3 runs to 15 residues. Here the CDR3 reads CASRVDSNGNTEAFF. The CDR3 nucleotides are TGTGCCAGCAGAGTAGACAGTAATGGGAACACTGAAGCTTTCTTT.

At least ten counts were recorded for this clonotype. The chain combines TRBV6-1 with TRBJ2-5, with no clear D. The CDR3 has 14 residues. The germline V and J ends were trimmed by 8 bases and 5 bases, with 18 bases remaining between them. CDR1 is MNHNS, CDR2 SASEGT, per germline. CDR3 DNA: TGTGCCAGCCTCCGGGCAGGTTCGCGGGAGACCCAGTACTTC. Protein: CASLRAGSRETQYF.

This clonotype has ten or more counts. The V gene is TRBV5-1, the J gene TRBJ2-7; D is perhaps TRBD2 (6 bases). CDR3 length equals 15 residues. From germline, CDR1 is SGHRS and CDR2 YFSETQ. Trimming left V 0 bases short and J 6 bases short, with 16 bases between. This CDR3 reads CASSLGLGGQGEQYF. The CDR3 bases are TGCGCCAGCAGCTTGGGCCTTGGAGGGCAGGGCGAGCAGTACTTC.

This chain links TRBV4-1 with TRBJ2-2; D not certain. V was clipped by 1 base and J by 1 base, with 4 bases between them. Germline lookup yields CDR1 MGHRA and CDR2 YSYEKL. The CDR3 runs to 14 residues. The CDR3 here is CASSQGQNTGELFF. CDR3 DNA: TGCGCCAGCAGCCAAGGACAGAACACCGGGGAGCTGTTTTTT.

This clonotype has ten or more counts. J is TRBJ1-1 and V is TRBV15, with TRBD1 as a possible D gene (5 bases). Germline V CDR1 and CDR2: LNHNV, YYDKDF (reference sequence). The CDR3 length is 13 residues. The germline V and J ends were trimmed by 4 bases and 3 bases, with 9 bases remaining between them. The CDR3: CATSIDRYTEAFF. CDR3 sequence (DNA): TGTGCCACCAGCATTGACAGATACACTGAAGCTTTCTTT.

This clonotype showed up many times. The V and J genes are TRBV4-2 and TRBJ2-5; the match to TRBD2 covers 11 bases. Trimming cost V 1 base and J 5 bases; bases outside gene matches: 6. CDR1 LGHNA and CDR2 YNFKEQ come from the germline V gene. The CDR3 totals 16 residues. The CDR3 bases are TGTGCCAGCAGCCAAGTAACGACTAGCGGGATGGAGACCCAGTACTTC. This gives the protein CASSQVTTSGMETQYF.

This clonotype was seen at least ten times. This chain links TRBV7-6 with TRBJ2-7, with D possibly matching TRBD1 (7 bases). V was clipped by 1 base and J by 5 bases, with 15 bases between them. The CDR3 is 15 residues long. The germline CDR1 and CDR2 sequences are SGHVS and FNYEAQ. CDR3 nucleotide sequence: TGTGCCAGCAGCTTAGGAGGGGGCTGGGGGGACGAGCAGTACTTC. It is translated as CASSLGGGWGDEQYF.